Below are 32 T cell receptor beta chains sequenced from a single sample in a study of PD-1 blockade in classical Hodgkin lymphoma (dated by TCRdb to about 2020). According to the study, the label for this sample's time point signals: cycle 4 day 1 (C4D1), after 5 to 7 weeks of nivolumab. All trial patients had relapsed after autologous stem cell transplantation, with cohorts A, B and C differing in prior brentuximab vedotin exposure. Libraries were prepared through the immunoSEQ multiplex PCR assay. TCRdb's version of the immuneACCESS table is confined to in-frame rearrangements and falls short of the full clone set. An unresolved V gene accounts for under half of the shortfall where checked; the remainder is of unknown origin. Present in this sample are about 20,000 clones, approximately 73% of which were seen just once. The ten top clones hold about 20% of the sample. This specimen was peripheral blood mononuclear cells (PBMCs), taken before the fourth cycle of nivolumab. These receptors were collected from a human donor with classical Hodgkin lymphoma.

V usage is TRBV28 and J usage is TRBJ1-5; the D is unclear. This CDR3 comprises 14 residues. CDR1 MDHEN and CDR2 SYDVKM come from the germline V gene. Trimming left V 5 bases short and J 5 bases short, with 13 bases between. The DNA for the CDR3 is TGTGCCAGCAGTCTGGCCGGGAGCCATCAGCCCCAGCATTTT. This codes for CASSLAGSHQPQHF.

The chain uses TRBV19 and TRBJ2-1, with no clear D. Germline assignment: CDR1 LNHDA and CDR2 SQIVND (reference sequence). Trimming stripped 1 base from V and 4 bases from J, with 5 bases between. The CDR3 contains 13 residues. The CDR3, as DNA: TGTGCCAGTAGTATAGGACCTTACAATGAGCAGTTCTTC. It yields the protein CASSIGPYNEQFF.

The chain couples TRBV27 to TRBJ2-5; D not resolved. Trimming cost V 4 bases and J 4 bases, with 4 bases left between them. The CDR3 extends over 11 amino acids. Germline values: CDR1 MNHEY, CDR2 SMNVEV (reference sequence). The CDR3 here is CASSWGETQYF. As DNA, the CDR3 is TGTGCCAGCAGTTGGGGAGAGACCCAGTACTTC.

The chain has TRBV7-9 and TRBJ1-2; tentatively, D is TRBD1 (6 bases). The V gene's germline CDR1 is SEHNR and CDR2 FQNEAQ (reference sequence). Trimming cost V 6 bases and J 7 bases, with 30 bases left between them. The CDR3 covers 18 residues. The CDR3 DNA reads TGTGCCAGCAGACGGACATCCGGGGCAGGGGTCCAAGATGCTGGCTACACCTTC. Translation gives CASRRTSGAGVQDAGYTF.

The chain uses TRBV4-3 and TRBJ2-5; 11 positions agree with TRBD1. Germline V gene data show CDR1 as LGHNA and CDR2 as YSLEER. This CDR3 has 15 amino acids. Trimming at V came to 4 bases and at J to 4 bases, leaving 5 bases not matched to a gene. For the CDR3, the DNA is TGCGCCAGCAGCCCCACCGGGACAGGGGGAGAGACCCAGTACTTC. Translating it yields CASSPTGTGGETQYF.

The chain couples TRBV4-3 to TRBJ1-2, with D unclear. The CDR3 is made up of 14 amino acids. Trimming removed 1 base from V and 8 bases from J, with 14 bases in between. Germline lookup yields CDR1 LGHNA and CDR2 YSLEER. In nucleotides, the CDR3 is TGCGCCAGCAGCCAAGGCCTCCCCCTTGTGGGCTACACCTTC. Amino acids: CASSQGLPLVGYTF.

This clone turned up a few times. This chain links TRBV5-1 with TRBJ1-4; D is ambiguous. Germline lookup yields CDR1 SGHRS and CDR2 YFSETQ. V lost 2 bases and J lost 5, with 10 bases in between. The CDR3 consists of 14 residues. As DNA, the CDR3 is TGCGCCAGCAGCTTAGTAGGGCCGAATGAAAAACTGTTTTTT. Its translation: CASSLVGPNEKLFF.

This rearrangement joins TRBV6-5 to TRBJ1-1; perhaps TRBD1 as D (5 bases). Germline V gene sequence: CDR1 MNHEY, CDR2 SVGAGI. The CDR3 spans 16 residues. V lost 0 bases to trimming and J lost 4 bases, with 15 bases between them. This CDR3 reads CASSYSSALGGTEAFF. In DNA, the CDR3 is TGTGCCAGCAGTTACTCCTCGGCCCTTGGGGGCACTGAAGCTTTCTTT.

CDR3 region: CASTHSGARGSYIYGYTF. CDR3 sequence (DNA): TGTGCCAGTACCCATTCGGGGGCCCGGGGCAGTTACATCTATGGCTACACCTTC. The rearrangement uses TRBV19 and TRBJ1-2; tentative D call: TRBD1 (6 bases). V was cut by 7 bases and J by 4 bases, with 28 bases left in between. CDR3 size: 18 residues. In germline, CDR1 is LNHDA, CDR2 SQIVND (reference sequence).

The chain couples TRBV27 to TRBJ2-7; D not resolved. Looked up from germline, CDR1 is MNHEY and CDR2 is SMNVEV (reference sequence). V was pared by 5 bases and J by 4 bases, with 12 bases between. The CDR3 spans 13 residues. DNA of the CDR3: TGTGCCAGCAGTATGAACGGGTTGTACGAGCAGTACTTC. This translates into CASSMNGLYEQYF.

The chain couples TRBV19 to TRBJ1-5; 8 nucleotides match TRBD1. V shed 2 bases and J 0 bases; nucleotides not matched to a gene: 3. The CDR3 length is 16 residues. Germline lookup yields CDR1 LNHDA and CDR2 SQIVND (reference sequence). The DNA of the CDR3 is TGTGCCAGTAGTATAATCGGGACAGGTAGCAATCAGCCCCAGCATTTT. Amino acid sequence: CASSIIGTGSNQPQHF.

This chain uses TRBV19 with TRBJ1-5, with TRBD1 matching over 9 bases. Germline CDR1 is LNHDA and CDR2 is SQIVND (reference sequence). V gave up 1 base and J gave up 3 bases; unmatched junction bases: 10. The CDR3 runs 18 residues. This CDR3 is CASSIVGPGTGFNQPQHF. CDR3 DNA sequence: TGTGCCAGTAGTATAGTCGGTCCCGGGACAGGGTTCAATCAGCCCCAGCATTTT.

CDR3 bases: TGTGCCAGTAGCGGGGGCGGCTCTGGAAACACCATATATTTT. It specifies CASSGGGSGNTIYF. The rearrangement joins TRBV19 to TRBJ1-3; possibly TRBD1 for D (6 bases). Germline CDR1 is LNHDA and CDR2 is SQIVND (reference sequence). V lost 6 bases and J lost 0, with 9 bases in between. This CDR3 is built from 14 residues.

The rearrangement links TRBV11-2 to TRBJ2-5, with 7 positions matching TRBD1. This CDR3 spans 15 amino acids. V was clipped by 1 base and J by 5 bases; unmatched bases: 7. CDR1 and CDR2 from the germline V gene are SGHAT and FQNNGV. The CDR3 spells CASSLVSLRGETQYF. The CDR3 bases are TGTGCCAGCAGCTTAGTATCTCTCAGGGGGGAGACCCAGTACTTC.

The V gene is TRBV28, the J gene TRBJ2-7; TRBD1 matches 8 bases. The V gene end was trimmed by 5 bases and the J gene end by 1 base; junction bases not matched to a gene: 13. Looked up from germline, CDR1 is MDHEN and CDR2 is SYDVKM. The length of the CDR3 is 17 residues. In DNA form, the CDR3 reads TGTGCCAGCAGTCTCCACCCGACAGGGGTTGGGTCCTACGAGCAGTACGTC. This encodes CASSLHPTGVGSYEQYV.

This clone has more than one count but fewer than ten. The CDR3 loop is CASSLTDYTGELFF. DNA for the CDR3: TGTGCCAGCTCCTTGACCGATTACACCGGGGAGCTGTTTTTT. The V and J genes are TRBV18 and TRBJ2-2, with unresolved D. V was clipped by 6 bases and J by 3 bases, with 11 bases between them. This CDR3 spans 14 amino acids. Germline V gene lookup returns CDR1 KGHSH and CDR2 LQKENI.

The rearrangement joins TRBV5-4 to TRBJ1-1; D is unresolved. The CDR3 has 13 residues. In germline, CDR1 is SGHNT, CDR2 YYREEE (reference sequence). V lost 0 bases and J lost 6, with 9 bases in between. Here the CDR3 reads CASSLADWAEAFF. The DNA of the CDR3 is TGTGCCAGCAGCTTGGCCGACTGGGCTGAAGCTTTCTTT.

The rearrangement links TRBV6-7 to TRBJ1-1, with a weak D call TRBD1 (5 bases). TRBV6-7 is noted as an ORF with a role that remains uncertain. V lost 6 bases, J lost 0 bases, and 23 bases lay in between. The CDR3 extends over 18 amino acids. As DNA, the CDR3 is TGTGCCAGCAGACAGGCCCACATGACGAGGTCCATGAACACTGAAGCTTTCTTT. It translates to CASRQAHMTRSMNTEAFF.

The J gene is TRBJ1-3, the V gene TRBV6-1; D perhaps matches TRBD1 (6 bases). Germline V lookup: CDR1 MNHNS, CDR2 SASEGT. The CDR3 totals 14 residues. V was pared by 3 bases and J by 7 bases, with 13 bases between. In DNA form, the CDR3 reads TGTGCCAGCAGTGATCCCACAGGGTGGAACACCATATATTTT. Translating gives CASSDPTGWNTIYF.

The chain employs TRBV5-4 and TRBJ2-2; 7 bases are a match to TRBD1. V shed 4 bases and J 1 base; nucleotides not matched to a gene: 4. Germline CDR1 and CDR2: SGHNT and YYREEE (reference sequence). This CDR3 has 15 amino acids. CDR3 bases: TGTGCCAGCAGCCCCGGGACAGAGAACACCGGGGAGCTGTTTTTT. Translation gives CASSPGTENTGELFF.

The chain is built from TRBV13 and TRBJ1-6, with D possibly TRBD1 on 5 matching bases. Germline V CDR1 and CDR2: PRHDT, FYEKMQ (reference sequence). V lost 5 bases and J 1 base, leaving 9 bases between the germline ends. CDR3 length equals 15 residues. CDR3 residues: CASSRQRSYNSPLHF. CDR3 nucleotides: TGTGCCAGCAGCCGACAGCGATCCTATAATTCACCCCTCCACTTT.

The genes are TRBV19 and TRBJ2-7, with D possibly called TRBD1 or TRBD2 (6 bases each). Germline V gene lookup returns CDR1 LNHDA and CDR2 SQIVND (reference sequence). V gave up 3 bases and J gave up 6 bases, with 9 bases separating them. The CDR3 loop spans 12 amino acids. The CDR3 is CASSIGGGEQYV. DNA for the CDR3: TGTGCCAGTAGTATTGGAGGGGGCGAGCAGTACGTC.

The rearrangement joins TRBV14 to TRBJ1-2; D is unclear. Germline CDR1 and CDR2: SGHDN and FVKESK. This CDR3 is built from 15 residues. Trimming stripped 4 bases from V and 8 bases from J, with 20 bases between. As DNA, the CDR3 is TGTGCCAGCAGCCCGGAACGCCACAGCTCCTACGGCTACACCTTC. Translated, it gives CASSPERHSSYGYTF.

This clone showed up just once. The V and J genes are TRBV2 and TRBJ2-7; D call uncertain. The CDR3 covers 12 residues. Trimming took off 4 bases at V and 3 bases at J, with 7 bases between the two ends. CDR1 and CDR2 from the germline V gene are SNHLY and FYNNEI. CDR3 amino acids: CASSVRFYEQYF. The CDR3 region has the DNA TGTGCCAGCAGTGTGAGGTTCTACGAGCAGTACTTC.

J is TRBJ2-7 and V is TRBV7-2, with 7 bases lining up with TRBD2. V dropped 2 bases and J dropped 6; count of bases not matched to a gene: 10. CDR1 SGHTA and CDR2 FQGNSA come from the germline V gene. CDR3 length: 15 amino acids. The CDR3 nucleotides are TGTGCCAGCAGCTTAAGGGCCCCCACGGGGGGCGAGCAGTACTTC. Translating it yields CASSLRAPTGGEQYF.

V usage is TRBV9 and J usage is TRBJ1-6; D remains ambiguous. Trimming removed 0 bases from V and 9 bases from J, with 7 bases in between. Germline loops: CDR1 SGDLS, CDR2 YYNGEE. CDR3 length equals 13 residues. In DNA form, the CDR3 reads TGTGCCAGCAGCGTAGAGGTGGCTTCACCCCTCCACTTT. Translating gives CASSVEVASPLHF.

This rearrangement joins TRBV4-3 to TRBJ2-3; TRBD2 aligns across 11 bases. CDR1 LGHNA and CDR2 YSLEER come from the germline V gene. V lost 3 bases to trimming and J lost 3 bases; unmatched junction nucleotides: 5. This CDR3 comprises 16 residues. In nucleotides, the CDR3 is TGCGCCAGCAGCCAGCGACTAGCGGGGACGACAGATACGCAGTATTTT. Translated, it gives CASSQRLAGTTDTQYF.

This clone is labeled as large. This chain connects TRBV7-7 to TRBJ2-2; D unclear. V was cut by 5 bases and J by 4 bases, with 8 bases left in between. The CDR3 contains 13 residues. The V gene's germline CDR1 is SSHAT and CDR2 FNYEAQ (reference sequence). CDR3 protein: CASSPATTGELFF. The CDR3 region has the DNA TGTGCCAGCAGCCCAGCCACCACCGGGGAGCTGTTTTTT.

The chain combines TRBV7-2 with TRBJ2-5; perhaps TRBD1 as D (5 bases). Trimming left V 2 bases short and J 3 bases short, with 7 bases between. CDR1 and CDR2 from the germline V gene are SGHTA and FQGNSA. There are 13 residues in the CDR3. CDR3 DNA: TGTGCCAGCAGCTTAAGACAGAAAGAGACCCAGTACTTC. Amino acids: CASSLRQKETQYF. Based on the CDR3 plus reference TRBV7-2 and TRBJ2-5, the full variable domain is GAGVSQSPSNKVTEKGKDVELRCDPISGHTALYWYRQSLGQGLEFLIYFQGNSAPDKSGLPSDRFSAERTGGSVSTLTIQRTQQEDSAVYLCASSLRQKETQYFGPGTRLLVL.

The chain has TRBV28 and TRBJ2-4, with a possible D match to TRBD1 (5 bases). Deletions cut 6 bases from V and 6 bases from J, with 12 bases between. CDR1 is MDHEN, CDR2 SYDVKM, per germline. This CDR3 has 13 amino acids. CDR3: CASSTQGRNIQYF. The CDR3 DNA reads TGTGCCAGCAGCACTCAGGGCCGAAACATTCAGTACTTC. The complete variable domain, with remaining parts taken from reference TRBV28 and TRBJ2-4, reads DVKVTQSSRYLVKRTGEKVFLECVQDMDHENMFWYRQDPGLGLRLIYFSYDVKMKEKGDIPEGYSVSREKKERFSLILESASTNQTSMYLCASSTQGRNIQYFGAGTRLSVL.

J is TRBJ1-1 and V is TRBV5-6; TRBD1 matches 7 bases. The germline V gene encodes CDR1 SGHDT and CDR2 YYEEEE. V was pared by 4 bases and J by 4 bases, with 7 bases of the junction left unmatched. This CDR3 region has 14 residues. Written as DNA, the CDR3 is TGTGCCAGCAGCCCCTGGACAGGACCCACTGAAGCTTTCTTT. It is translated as CASSPWTGPTEAFF.

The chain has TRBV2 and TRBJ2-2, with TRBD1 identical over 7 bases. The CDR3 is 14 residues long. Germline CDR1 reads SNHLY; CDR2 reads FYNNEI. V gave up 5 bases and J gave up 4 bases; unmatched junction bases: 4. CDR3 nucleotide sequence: TGTGCCAGCAGTCCGGGACAGACCACCGGGGAGCTGTTTTTT. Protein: CASSPGQTTGELFF.